Each of the 11 T cell receptor beta chains below was sequenced from the same sample in a study of T cell responses to AZD1222 COVID-19 vaccine. Here immunoSEQ multiplex PCR was the method, and the copy in TCRdb shows in-frame clones only, minus some. This table holds 150,000 to 180,000 clones, 90% found once. The sequences come from peripheral blood, collected on day 0 of AZD1222 vaccination. Receptors were obtained from an adult in good health.

This chain links TRBV5-8 with TRBJ2-3; no clear D gene. Trimming left V 6 bases short and J 3 bases short, with 8 bases between. The CDR3 runs 12 residues. Per the germline V gene, CDR1 is SGHTS and CDR2 is YDEGEE. CDR3 in DNA: TGTGCCAGCACCCCAGCGACAGATACGCAGTATTTT. It encodes CASTPATDTQYF.

The chain joins TRBV10-2 to TRBJ1-2; D not resolved. Between the trimmed V and J ends, which lost 2 bases and 4 bases, there was a span of 8 bases. Germline CDR1 and CDR2: WSHSY and SAAADI. This CDR3 is 13 amino acids long. In DNA, the CDR3 is TGCGCCAGCAGTGAGGTCCCTCTCTATGGCTACACCTTC. The encoded protein is CASSEVPLYGYTF.

The rearrangement uses TRBV28 and TRBJ1-1; D remains unclear. Per germline, CDR1 MDHEN and CDR2 SYDVKM. The length of the CDR3 is 12 residues. Trimming cost V 2 bases and J 3 bases, with 4 bases left between them. The CDR3 protein is CASSLVDTEAFF. The CDR3 nucleotides are TGTGCCAGCAGTTTAGTGGACACTGAAGCTTTCTTT. Full variable domain (outside the CDR3, taken from reference TRBV28 and TRBJ1-1): DVKVTQSSRYLVKRTGEKVFLECVQDMDHENMFWYRQDPGLGLRLIYFSYDVKMKEKGDIPEGYSVSREKKERFSLILESASTNQTSMYLCASSLVDTEAFFGQGTRLTVV.

V gene TRBV5-1 combines with J gene TRBJ2-5, with D unresolved. The CDR3 is 12 residues long. Germline V gene data show CDR1 as SGHRS and CDR2 as YFSETQ. V shed 0 bases and J shed 5 bases, with 5 bases lying between them. The CDR3 DNA follows: TGCGCCAGCAGCTTGGCTTGGGAGACCCAGTACTTC. Encoded protein: CASSLAWETQYF.

V is TRBV18 and J is TRBJ2-7; possible D gene TRBD2, 5 bases. Trimming removed 6 bases from V and 6 bases from J, with 24 bases in between. The CDR3 runs 16 residues. Germline loops: CDR1 KGHSH, CDR2 LQKENI. The CDR3 region is CASSRDRDGFGGEQYF. DNA of the CDR3: TGTGCCAGCTCCCGTGACCGAGACGGGTTTGGAGGCGAGCAGTACTTC.

The chain joins TRBV27 to TRBJ1-1; no clear D. The V and J ends lost 1 base and 1 base respectively, with 7 bases between them. This CDR3 is 14 amino acids long. Germline V lookup: CDR1 MNHEY, CDR2 SMNVEV (reference sequence). CDR3 sequence: CASSLFRGNTEAFF. The CDR3 region has the DNA TGTGCCAGCAGTTTATTCCGTGGGAACACTGAAGCTTTCTTT.

The CDR3 sequence is CASSLVMGGAGTDTQYF. For the CDR3, the DNA is TGTGCCAGCAGTTTAGTGATGGGGGGAGCTGGCACAGATACGCAGTATTTT. This sequence joins TRBV28 and TRBJ2-3; a possible D gene is TRBD2 (6 bases). Trimming left V 2 bases short and J 1 base short, with 16 bases between. The CDR3 sequence is 17 residues long. CDR1 is MDHEN and CDR2 is SYDVKM in the germline V gene.

This sequence joins TRBV11-2 and TRBJ1-5; the match to TRBD1 covers 7 bases. Unmatched junction bases numbered 8, after V lost 5 bases and J lost 1 base. The germline V gene has CDR1 SGHAT and CDR2 FQNNGV. This CDR3 region has 16 residues. CDR3 region: CASSPSTGQSNQPQHF. CDR3 in DNA: TGTGCCAGCAGCCCCTCCACGGGACAGAGCAATCAGCCCCAGCATTTT.

This clone was observed a single time. This chain connects TRBV2 to TRBJ1-5; D is perhaps TRBD1 (5 bases). The length of the CDR3 is 13 residues. The V end was cut by 3 bases, the J end by 6 bases, with 9 bases between. CDR1 and CDR2 from the germline V gene are SNHLY and FYNNEI. CDR3 in amino acids: CASSDEGIQPQHF. DNA for the CDR3: TGTGCCAGCAGTGATGAGGGGATTCAGCCCCAGCATTTT.

The chain employs TRBV9 and TRBJ1-1, with 7 bases identical to TRBD1. Germline assignment: CDR1 SGDLS and CDR2 YYNGEE. CDR3 length equals 16 residues. J was trimmed by 4 bases and V by 0 bases; bases with no gene match: 9. CDR3 residues: CASSVGREGAGTEAFF. Here the CDR3 DNA reads TGTGCCAGCAGCGTAGGTCGGGAGGGGGCTGGCACTGAAGCTTTCTTT.

This clone was observed once. This rearrangement joins TRBV2 to TRBJ1-2; possibly TRBD1 for D (5 bases). Per germline, CDR1 SNHLY and CDR2 FYNNEI. This CDR3 contains 14 residues. The V end was cut by 3 bases, the J end by 5 bases, with 13 bases between. The CDR3 protein is CASSEGGGIYGYTF. The CDR3 DNA sequence: TGTGCCAGCAGTGAGGGGGGAGGCATATATGGCTACACCTTC.